Following are 30 T cell receptor beta chains from one sample sequenced in a study of cytomegalovirus exposure and HLA in healthy donors. Primers included in the PCR were 60 Vbeta and 13 Jbeta primers. Produced via immunoSEQ multiplex PCR; TCRdb's table is partial and in-frame only. The data show 130,000 or so clones, about 70% seen once. The source material was PBMCs. These receptors were obtained from a woman between 40 and 50 years old in good health and CMV-seropositive.

The rearrangement links TRBV4-3 to TRBJ1-3; D is possibly TRBD1 (5 bases). V lost 0 bases and J 0 bases, leaving 9 bases between the germline ends. Germline V gene sequence: CDR1 LGHNA, CDR2 YSLEER. The CDR3 totals 16 residues. The chain's CDR3 is CASSQDRAISGNTIYF. DNA of the CDR3: TGCGCCAGCAGCCAAGACAGGGCCATCTCTGGAAACACCATATATTTT.

CDR3 in DNA: TGTGCCAGCAGTTTATGGGGAGGAGAACAGCCCCAGCATTTT. Residues: CASSLWGGEQPQHF. The chain carries TRBV28 and TRBJ1-5; D uncertain. V dropped 0 bases and J dropped 7 bases, with 10 bases sitting between them. Per germline, CDR1 MDHEN and CDR2 SYDVKM. This CDR3 is 14 amino acids long.

A few counts support this clone. The chain carries TRBV30 and TRBJ2-3; D gene unclear. Per germline, CDR1 GTSNPN and CDR2 SVGIG (reference sequence). V shed 3 bases and J shed 4 bases, with 11 bases lying between them. There are 13 residues in the CDR3. The DNA of the CDR3 is TGTGCCTGGAGCAAGCTACGGGCAGATACGCAGTATTTT. This translates into CAWSKLRADTQYF. Filled out from reference TRBV30 and TRBJ2-3, the complete variable domain reads SQTIHQWPATLVQPVGSPLSLECTVEGTSNPNLYWYRQAAGRGLQLLFYSVGIGQISSEVPQNLSASRPQDRQFILSSKKLLLSDSGFYLCAWSKLRADTQYFGPGTRLTVL.

This CDR3 is CAISESLGQGTRLSQPQHF. Written as DNA, the CDR3 is TGTGCCATCAGTGAGTCGCTGGGACAGGGGACCCGGTTATCTCAGCCCCAGCATTTT. The chain has TRBV10-3 and TRBJ1-5, with 10 bases fitting TRBD1. The CDR3 covers 19 residues. Germline-derived CDR1 and CDR2 are ENHRY and SYGVKD. V shed 0 bases and J 6 bases; nucleotides not matched to a gene: 14.

The rearrangement uses TRBV6-5 and TRBJ2-1; TRBD1 is a possible D gene (5 bases). Trimming took 6 bases from V and 1 from J, leaving 10 bases between them. CDR1 and CDR2 (germline): MNHEY, SVGAGI. This CDR3 is built from 14 residues. For the CDR3, the DNA is TGTGCCAGCAGAGGGGAAGGGTCCTACAATGAGCAGTTCTTC. This translates into CASRGEGSYNEQFF.

The chain joins TRBV5-1 to TRBJ2-7; a possible D gene is TRBD1 (7 bases). The CDR3 totals 13 residues. Germline V CDR1 and CDR2: SGHRS, YFSETQ. The V and J ends lost 6 bases and 2 bases respectively, with 12 bases between them. CDR3: CASNQGGTYEQYF. The CDR3 DNA is TGCGCCAGCAACCAGGGGGGTACCTACGAGCAGTACTTC.

In its sample, this clone was seen a few times. The CDR3 reads CASSQEAGLYGYTF. The CDR3 region has the DNA TGTGCCAGCAGCCAAGAGGCGGGGCTCTATGGCTACACCTTC. The chain couples TRBV5-4 to TRBJ1-2; possible D gene TRBD1, 5 bases. The CDR3 consists of 14 residues. Germline assignment: CDR1 SGHNT and CDR2 YYREEE (reference sequence). The ends were cut back, 4 bases at V and 4 bases at J, with 14 bases in the middle.

CDR3 sequence (DNA): TGCGGAGTTGGTCCCACAGATACGCAGTATTTT. Protein product: CGVGPTDTQYF. V and J are TRBV4-3 and TRBJ2-3; no firm D call. The CDR3 contains 11 residues. Germline CDR1 and CDR2: LGHNA and YSLEER.

The V gene is TRBV6-5, the J gene TRBJ1-5; D remains ambiguous. CDR3 length: 14 amino acids. Trimming removed 8 bases at V and 4 bases at J, with 15 bases between. In germline, CDR1 is MNHEY, CDR2 SVGAGI. DNA of the CDR3: TGTGCCAGCTCCGACGAGGCGGGGAATCAGCCCCAGCATTTT. Translated, it gives CASSDEAGNQPQHF.

This rearrangement joins TRBV18 to TRBJ1-1; D is unresolved. Germline-derived CDR1 and CDR2 are KGHSH and LQKENI. This CDR3 contains 17 residues. V was pared by 1 base and J by 0 bases, with 15 bases between. This chain's CDR3 is CASSPRAIRPVNTEAFF. The CDR3 nucleotides are TGTGCCAGCTCACCACGGGCTATCCGACCGGTGAACACTGAAGCTTTCTTT.

V and J are TRBV5-6 and TRBJ2-1; weak D call: TRBD2 (7 bases). This CDR3 is built from 15 residues. Germline V CDR1 and CDR2: SGHDT, YYEEEE. Between the trimmed V and J ends, which lost 0 bases and 9 bases, there was a span of 16 bases. The CDR3 loop is CASSLVGASGGEQFF. In DNA form, the CDR3 reads TGTGCCAGCAGCTTGGTGGGGGCTAGCGGTGGTGAGCAGTTCTTC.

This clone was counted only a few times. V gene TRBV19 combines with J gene TRBJ2-7; TRBD2 matches 13 bases. The CDR3 sequence is 14 residues long. After removal of 4 bases from V and 6 bases from J, the junction contained 3 bases not matched to a gene. Germline CDR1 is LNHDA and CDR2 is SQIVND (reference sequence). The CDR3, as DNA: TGTGCCAGTAGTAGGACTAGCGGGAGTGTCGAGCAGTACTTC. As protein: CASSRTSGSVEQYF.

The chain employs TRBV10-3 and TRBJ1-2; 7 bases agree with TRBD1. Per germline, CDR1 ENHRY and CDR2 SYGVKD. There are 14 residues in the CDR3. The junction had 10 bases not matched to a gene; V was cut back by 5 bases and J by 7 bases. DNA of the CDR3: TGTGCCATCAGTCTCGGGAGCGACAGGGCTGGCTACACCTTC. Protein: CAISLGSDRAGYTF.

This clone was counted between two and nine times. V gene TRBV5-5 combines with J gene TRBJ2-1; tentatively, D is TRBD1 (6 bases). There are 15 residues in the CDR3. Germline-derived CDR1 and CDR2 are SGHKS and YYEKEE (reference sequence). Trimming removed 2 bases from V and 2 bases from J, with 11 bases in between. CDR3 region: CASSFSGDTYNEQFF. The CDR3, as DNA: TGTGCCAGCAGCTTTTCAGGGGACACCTACAATGAGCAGTTCTTC. The whole variable domain, remainder taken from reference TRBV5-5 and TRBJ2-1, is DAGVTQSPTHLIKTRGQQVTLRCSPISGHKSVSWYQQVLGQGPQFIFQYYEKEERGRGNFPDRFSARQFPNYSSELNVNALLLGDSALYLCASSFSGDTYNEQFFGPGTRLTVL.

This clone was recorded a few times. This chain uses TRBV25-1 with TRBJ1-2, with D tentatively TRBD1 (5 bases). The CDR3 is made up of 14 amino acids. Germline values: CDR1 MGHDK, CDR2 SYGVNS. V was shortened by 0 bases and J by 5 bases, with 10 bases between the two germline ends. CDR3 residues: CASSEYTGPYGYTF. For the CDR3, the DNA is TGTGCCAGCAGTGAATATACAGGTCCTTATGGCTACACCTTC.

J is TRBJ2-5 and V is TRBV5-4; D ambiguous. Trimming cost V 7 bases and J 4 bases, with 11 bases left between them. This CDR3 is built from 12 residues. The germline V gene has CDR1 SGHNT and CDR2 YYREEE (reference sequence). Written as DNA, the CDR3 is TGTGCCAGCTCTCTGAGTACAGAGACCCAGTACTTC. Translated: CASSLSTETQYF.

The gene calls are TRBV28 and TRBJ1-5, with TRBD1 as a possible D gene (5 bases). Germline-derived CDR1 and CDR2 are MDHEN and SYDVKM. The CDR3 runs 14 residues. V lost 1 base, J lost 6 bases, and 10 bases lay in between. The CDR3 DNA is TGTGCCAGCAGTTTATTTGCAGGGTTTCAGCCCCAGCATTTT. This encodes CASSLFAGFQPQHF.

J is TRBJ2-7 and V is TRBV27, with a possible D match to TRBD2 (6 bases). V was shortened by 6 bases and J by 0 bases, with 15 bases between the two germline ends. The CDR3 has 15 amino acids. The germline V gene has CDR1 MNHEY and CDR2 SMNVEV (reference sequence). The CDR3 sequence: CASRTRDGSSYEQYF. As DNA, the CDR3 is TGTGCCAGCAGAACGCGGGACGGGAGCTCCTACGAGCAGTACTTC.

The chain links TRBV28 to TRBJ1-2; 8 bases map to TRBD1. CDR3 length equals 15 residues. Germline values: CDR1 MDHEN, CDR2 SYDVKM. With 2 bases clipped from V and 7 bases from J, the junction kept 9 bases outside the gene matches. CDR3 DNA: TGTGCCAGCAGTTTAGCGACAGGGGCACAAGGTGGCTACACCTTC. Translating it yields CASSLATGAQGGYTF.

The chain uses TRBV11-2 and TRBJ1-1, with 10 nucleotides matching TRBD1. CDR3 length: 15 amino acids. The V segment lost 1 base and the J segment 7 bases; nucleotides outside the gene matches: 6. CDR1 and CDR2 from the germline V gene are SGHAT and FQNNGV. CDR3 residues: CASSLVGQGRSEAFF. The CDR3, as DNA: TGTGCCAGCAGCTTAGTGGGACAGGGGCGGAGTGAAGCTTTCTTT.

The rearrangement joins TRBV18 to TRBJ1-1; 8 bases fit TRBD1. CDR1 and CDR2 from the germline V gene are KGHSH and LQKENI. The CDR3 totals 18 residues. V shed 3 bases, J shed 0 bases, and the junction held 12 bases outside the gene matches. CDR3 coding DNA: TGTGCCAGCTCACCCCCCAAGGGCCCGGGACAGGTGAACACTGAAGCTTTCTTT. It codes for CASSPPKGPGQVNTEAFF.

J is TRBJ2-7 and V is TRBV7-3; 8 bases agree with TRBD2. The CDR3 loop spans 15 amino acids. The trim removed 3 bases at V and 2 bases at J, leaving 6 bases unmatched. Germline V gives CDR1 SGHTA, CDR2 FQGTGA. The CDR3 DNA is TGTGCCAGCAGCTTGTCCCCGGGACTAGCCTACGAGCAGTACTTC. This codes for CASSLSPGLAYEQYF. Complete variable domain (other parts from reference TRBV7-3 and TRBJ2-7): GAGVSQTPSNKVTEKGKYVELRCDPISGHTALYWYRQSLGQGPEFLIYFQGTGAADDSGLPNDRFFAVRPEGSVSTLKIQRTERGDSAVYLCASSLSPGLAYEQYFGPGTRLTVT.

The chain combines TRBV28 with TRBJ2-1; 8 bases match TRBD2. Germline V CDR1 and CDR2: MDHEN, SYDVKM. V was pared by 5 bases and J by 1 base, with 7 bases of the junction left unmatched. The CDR3 is made up of 16 amino acids. In nucleotides, the CDR3 is TGTGCCAGCAGTCAAAGCGGGGGACTGTCCTACAATGAGCAGTTCTTC. It encodes CASSQSGGLSYNEQFF. Full variable domain (rest looked up from reference TRBV28 and TRBJ2-1): DVKVTQSSRYLVKRTGEKVFLECVQDMDHENMFWYRQDPGLGLRLIYFSYDVKMKEKGDIPEGYSVSREKKERFSLILESASTNQTSMYLCASSQSGGLSYNEQFFGPGTRLTVL.

The rearrangement uses TRBV29-1 and TRBJ2-2; TRBD2 matches 10 bases. The trim removed 3 bases at V and 2 bases at J, leaving 3 bases unmatched. Looked up from germline, CDR1 is SQVTM and CDR2 is ANQGSEA. The CDR3 has 15 residues. CDR3 in amino acids: CSVDPSGSNTGELFF. Written as DNA, the CDR3 is TGCAGCGTTGACCCTAGCGGGAGTAACACCGGGGAGCTGTTTTTT.

The CDR3 loop reads CASSWGTSGWSGANVLTF. In nucleotides, the CDR3 is TGTGCCAGCAGCTGGGGGACTAGCGGATGGTCTGGGGCCAACGTCCTGACTTTC. This chain uses TRBV5-8 with TRBJ2-6; 11 bases align to TRBD2. The CDR3 loop spans 18 amino acids. Germline loops: CDR1 SGHTS, CDR2 YDEGEE. V lost 3 bases to trimming and J lost 1 base; unmatched junction nucleotides: 6.

This clone occurred a few times. This rearrangement joins TRBV7-8 to TRBJ2-2, with TRBD2 matching 10 bases. The V gene's germline CDR1 is SGHVS and CDR2 FQNEAQ. The CDR3 loop spans 16 amino acids. V lost 6 bases, J lost 4 bases, and 8 bases stayed unmatched. CDR3 sequence: CASSLTGLAITGELFF. The DNA for the CDR3 is TGTGCCAGCAGTTTGACGGGACTAGCGATCACCGGGGAGCTGTTTTTT.

The V gene is TRBV21-1, the J gene TRBJ2-7; the table names TRBD1, a call not compared with the DNA. TRBV21-1 is a listed pseudogene. The length of the CDR3 is 15 residues. CDR3 amino acids: CASSKGPGQTYEQYF. Written as DNA, the CDR3 is TGTGCCAGCAGCAAAGGGCCGGGACAGACCTACGAGCAGTACTTC.

The V gene is TRBV4-3, the J gene TRBJ1-2; D uncertain. CDR3 length: 17 residues. The V gene's germline CDR1 is LGHNA and CDR2 YSLEER. The V end lost 2 bases, the J end lost 8 bases, and 24 bases lay between the germline ends. CDR3 sequence: CASSQNLEVYQGGGYTF. The CDR3 nucleotides are TGCGCCAGCAGCCAAAATTTAGAAGTGTATCAAGGAGGGGGCTACACCTTC.

The chain couples TRBV9 to TRBJ2-3; 11 bases line up with TRBD1. The CDR3 runs to 18 residues. Losses at the gene ends were 4 bases for V and 0 bases for J; bases not matched to a gene: 10. Per the germline V gene, CDR1 is SGDLS and CDR2 is YYNGEE. In DNA, the CDR3 is TGTGCCAGCAGCCCCAGGACAGGGGGCCGGGATAGCACAGATACGCAGTATTTT. Protein product: CASSPRTGGRDSTDTQYF.

The chain employs TRBV19 and TRBJ1-1, with 9 bases aligning to TRBD1. The length of the CDR3 is 14 residues. Germline V lookup: CDR1 LNHDA, CDR2 SQIVND (reference sequence). V gave up 5 bases and J gave up 6 bases; unmatched junction bases: 7. The CDR3 loop is CASSQGQGSSEAFF. The CDR3 DNA follows: TGTGCCAGTAGTCAGGGACAGGGTTCTTCTGAAGCTTTCTTT.